Below, one T cell receptor (beta chain) is given with its context. Its antigen is not known. Healthy donors had no documented immune events, such as infections, while sampled. This sample was taken from a study of identifying expanded T cells in peripheral blood. Regarding the study as a whole: Clone count variance between roughly 2-week samples rose with total template count. Roughly 1.1 clones differed between technical replicates, versus about 15 and 19 over time.

CDR1 and CDR2 from the germline V gene are SGHVS and FNYEAQ. V shed 1 base and J shed 6 bases, with 12 bases lying between them. The CDR3 totals 14 residues. Here immunoSEQ multiplex PCR was the method, and the copy in TCRdb shows in-frame clones only, minus some. The sample lists some 100,000 clones, 88% occurring once. The source is a person aged 18 to 70 in good health. Specimen: blood. The chain joins TRBV7-6 to TRBJ1-1; tentatively, D is TRBD1 (5 bases). The DNA for the CDR3 is TGTGCCAGCAGCTTAGTCGACAGCCGAGCTGAAGCTTTCTTT. Translating it yields CASSLVDSRAEAFF.